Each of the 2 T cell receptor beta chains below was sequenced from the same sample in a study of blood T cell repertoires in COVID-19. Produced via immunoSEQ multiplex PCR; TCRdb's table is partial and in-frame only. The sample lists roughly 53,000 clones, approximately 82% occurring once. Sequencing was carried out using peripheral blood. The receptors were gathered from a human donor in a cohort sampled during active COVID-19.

CDR3 sequence: CSAWTSLSSEQYF. The DNA for the CDR3 is TGCAGCGCCTGGACAAGCCTATCCAGCGAGCAGTACTTC. V gene TRBV29-1 combines with J gene TRBJ2-7; weak D call: TRBD1 (5 bases). V was clipped by 7 bases and J by 6 bases, with 19 bases between them. The CDR3 loop spans 13 amino acids. Per the germline V gene, CDR1 is SQVTM and CDR2 is ANQGSEA.

The CDR3 DNA reads as TGCAGCGTTATCCCCTTCGCTGGGGCCAACGTCCTGACTTTC. It translates to CSVIPFAGANVLTF. The chain recombines TRBV29-1 with TRBJ2-6, with D uncertain. The length of the CDR3 is 14 residues. Trimming stripped 5 bases from V and 2 bases from J, with 10 bases between. CDR1 and CDR2 from the germline V gene are SQVTM and ANQGSEA.